A few counts support the clone carrying this TCR beta chain. Its antigen remains unknown. The germline gives CDR1 SEHNR, CDR2 FQNEAQ (reference sequence). The CDR3 contains 14 residues. Losses at the gene ends were 5 bases for V and 7 bases for J; bases not matched to a gene: 8. TCRdb fed the reads into MiXCR, producing one record per CDR3 protein. The sample carries approximately 300,000 distinct CDR3 sequences, around a quarter recorded once. This entry is derived from a study of T cell repertoires in cytomegalovirus infection. The study's findings and limits: Identification of carriers of CMV plus the relevant HLA was achieved through cumulative public TCR beta family frequency. HLA-C-restricted CMV-specific TCR beta clonotypes prevailed in the ex vivo response.

This material consisted of cultured PBMCs, taken from culture after CMV antigen stimulation. The chain recombines TRBV7-9 with TRBJ2-1, with TRBD1 matching 7 bases. The TCR was taken from a human donor in good health (CMV status not recorded). Some clones in this sample may be carry-over from other donors' samples. CDR3 protein: CASSRSGTVNEQFF. The CDR3 nucleotides read TGTGCCAGCAGCCGTAGTGGGACAGTTAATGAGCAGTTCTTC.